This TCR beta chain was sequenced in a study of T-cell memory formation after mild COVID-19. Study in general: Across donors, TCR clusters were largely donor specific.

Constant-segment-primed 5'RACE gave TCR alpha and TCR beta cDNA libraries with sample barcodes and UMIs. TCRdb processed the 5' RACE reads anew with MiXCR; each CDR3 protein has one entry. The sample contains about 500,000 distinct CDR3 sequences, 20% of which appear only once. This clonotype has more than one count but fewer than ten. The antigen remains unidentified. Germline CDR1 is GTSNPN and CDR2 is SVGIG (reference sequence). V shed 3 bases and J shed 4 bases, with 11 bases lying between them. The CDR3 has 13 residues. Findings and caveats of the study: Second-wave clones that peaked on day 37 lacked confirmed SARS-CoV-2 specificity.

Sequencing was carried out using PBMCs or a T cell subset sorted from them (not recorded which). This rearrangement joins TRBV30 to TRBJ2-3, with D tentatively TRBD2 (5 bases). This clonotype was obtained from an adult woman who had mild COVID-19 (a few samples of this study predate the infection). Cell type and time point are not known. The chain's CDR3 is CAWSGILADTQYF. The CDR3 DNA reads as TGTGCCTGGAGCGGGATTTTGGCAGATACGCAGTATTTT.